A single sample is the source of the 20 T cell receptor beta chains below, sequenced in a study of T cell responses to AZD1222 COVID-19 vaccine. TCRdb's copy holds only in-frame clones and misses some; the assay was immunoSEQ multiplex PCR. In the table there are about 110,000 clones, around 90% of which are singletons. Here the sequenced sample was peripheral blood, taken 28 days after the second AZD1222 dose. Receptors originate from an adult who received the AZD1222 COVID-19 vaccine.

The CDR3 region has the DNA TGTGCCAGCAGCCAATCGGGAGTAAACACTGAAGCTTTCTTT. Amino acid sequence: CASSQSGVNTEAFF. The J gene is TRBJ1-1, the V gene TRBV16; no clear D gene. The V gene's germline CDR1 is KGHSY and CDR2 FQNENV. V was cut by 0 bases and J by 2 bases, with 7 bases left in between. This CDR3 is built from 14 residues.

This rearrangement joins TRBV7-9 to TRBJ1-5; D is undetermined. CDR3 length: 13 residues. CDR1 is SEHNR and CDR2 is FQNEAQ in the germline V gene (reference sequence). V was cut by 4 bases and J by 6 bases, with 10 bases left in between. CDR3 sequence reads: CASSSRKGQPQHF. The CDR3 nucleotides read TGTGCCAGCAGCTCCCGGAAGGGTCAGCCCCAGCATTTT.

The chain uses TRBV9 and TRBJ2-5; 10 bases line up with TRBD1. The CDR3 contains 15 residues. J was trimmed by 4 bases and V by 4 bases; bases with no gene match: 7. Germline V gene lookup returns CDR1 SGDLS and CDR2 YYNGEE. In DNA, the CDR3 is TGTGCCAGCAGCTTCCGGGACAGGGGCATAGAGACCCAGTACTTC. Amino acids: CASSFRDRGIETQYF.

The CDR3 DNA reads TGTGCCAGCAGTTATGGGACAGGGCATGAAAAACTGTTTTTT. It codes for CASSYGTGHEKLFF. The rearrangement joins TRBV6-5 to TRBJ1-4, with 9 bases that match TRBD1. V was clipped by 3 bases and J by 6 bases; unmatched bases: 2. The CDR3 contains 14 residues. Germline V CDR1 and CDR2: MNHEY, SVGAGI.

The chain carries TRBV12-5 and TRBJ1-6; D not resolved. The CDR3 totals 16 residues. V lost 0 bases, J lost 8 bases, and 14 bases lay in between. CDR1 is LGHNT, CDR2 FRNRAP, per germline. CDR3 amino acids: CASGLVLGTRDSPLHF. CDR3 DNA: TGTGCTAGTGGTTTGGTACTTGGAACTAGGGATTCACCCCTCCACTTT.

This clone appeared a single time. The chain links TRBV3-1 (or the pseudogene TRBV3-2) to TRBJ1-2; D is perhaps TRBD1 (5 bases). CDR1 is LGHDT and CDR2 is YNNKEL in the germline V gene (reference sequence). CDR3 length: 14 residues. Trimming stripped 4 bases from V and 8 bases from J, with 17 bases between. The CDR3 DNA follows: TGTGCCAGCAGCCCTCACGACCGGGGCCGGGGCTACACCTTC. It is translated as CASSPHDRGRGYTF.

The chain couples TRBV14 to TRBJ2-7; TRBD1 agrees at 8 bases. The V gene's germline CDR1 is SGHDN and CDR2 FVKESK. There are 15 residues in the CDR3. V dropped 4 bases and J dropped 1; count of bases not matched to a gene: 6. The CDR3 reads CASSLYQGASYEQYF. The CDR3 DNA follows: TGTGCCAGCAGCCTGTACCAGGGGGCATCCTACGAGCAGTACTTC.

The chain combines TRBV4-1 with TRBJ1-3; D is ambiguous. Germline CDR1 MGHRA, CDR2 YSYEKL. The CDR3 runs 14 residues. Trimming removed 4 bases at V and 4 bases at J, with 11 bases between. The CDR3: CASSLRGSGNTIYF. The CDR3 DNA reads as TGCGCCAGCAGCCTCCGCGGATCGGGAAACACCATATATTTT.

This sequence joins TRBV28 and TRBJ2-7; 14 bases are a match to TRBD2. The CDR3 totals 19 residues. The J segment lost 0 bases and the V segment lost 3 bases, leaving 10 bases of the junction unmatched. Germline-derived CDR1 and CDR2 are MDHEN and SYDVKM. The CDR3 sequence is CASSFSTTSGGESSYEQYF. The CDR3 DNA sequence: TGTGCCAGCAGTTTCTCCACGACTAGCGGGGGGGAGAGCTCCTACGAGCAGTACTTC.

V usage is TRBV6-5 and J usage is TRBJ2-3; 11 positions match TRBD2. Germline values: CDR1 MNHEY, CDR2 SVGAGI. With V trimmed by 0 bases and J by 2 bases, 1 base remained unmatched. The CDR3 contains 16 residues. The chain's CDR3 is CASSYSSGRDTDTQYF. The CDR3 nucleotides read TGTGCCAGCAGTTACTCTAGCGGGAGGGACACAGATACGCAGTATTTT.

In DNA form, the CDR3 reads TGTGCCGGCCGCTCTTTGGGGGAGCTGTTTTTT. Translation: CAGRSLGELFF. The gene calls are TRBV30 and TRBJ2-2, with no clear D. With 8 bases removed from V and 8 bases from J, the gap between germline ends came to 12 bases. Germline V gene sequence: CDR1 GTSNPN, CDR2 SVGIG (reference sequence). This CDR3 is 11 amino acids long.

The rearrangement links TRBV6-1 to TRBJ2-3; TRBD1 agrees at 8 bases. With V trimmed by 2 bases and J by 1 base, 17 bases remained unmatched. Germline assignment: CDR1 MNHNS and CDR2 SASEGT. The length of the CDR3 is 20 residues. The CDR3 is CASSEINRGWIIRGTDTQYF. The CDR3 DNA is TGTGCCAGCAGTGAAATCAACAGGGGGTGGATAATAAGGGGCACAGATACGCAGTATTTT.

A word on this clone: Other DNA sequences of this sample code for an identical CDR3. The rearrangement joins TRBV6-5 to TRBJ1-1; D gene unclear. The CDR3 consists of 14 residues. Germline V lookup: CDR1 MNHEY, CDR2 SVGAGI. Trimming took off 2 bases at V and 1 base at J, with 8 bases between the two ends. This CDR3 is CASSYRGRNTEAFF. CDR3 DNA: TGTGCCAGCAGTTACCGAGGACGGAACACTGAAGCTTTCTTT.

This chain joins TRBV28 and TRBJ1-1; possible D gene TRBD1, 6 bases. With 5 bases removed from V and 5 bases from J, the gap between germline ends came to 15 bases. CDR1 MDHEN and CDR2 SYDVKM come from the germline V gene. The CDR3 sequence is 14 residues long. The CDR3 protein is CASSKAQGRTEAFF. The CDR3 DNA reads TGTGCCAGCAGTAAGGCACAGGGTCGGACTGAAGCTTTCTTT.

This clone appeared a few times. This chain uses TRBV3-1 (or the pseudogene TRBV3-2) with TRBJ1-2, with 8 bases identical to TRBD1. Germline values: CDR1 LGHDT, CDR2 YNNKEL (reference sequence). J was trimmed by 7 bases and V by 4 bases; bases with no gene match: 8. The CDR3 extends over 14 amino acids. As DNA, the CDR3 is TGTGCCAGCAGCCTTCCGGACAGGGATAGTGGCTACACCTTC. It specifies CASSLPDRDSGYTF.

The gene calls are TRBV6-5 and TRBJ2-2, with D maybe TRBD1 (5 bases). The V end lost 6 bases, the J end lost 1 base, and 12 bases lay between the germline ends. CDR1 is MNHEY and CDR2 is SVGAGI in the germline V gene. This CDR3 comprises 15 residues. The CDR3 spells CASRETDRNTGELFF. Here the CDR3 DNA reads TGTGCCAGCAGGGAGACAGACCGGAACACCGGGGAGCTGTTTTTT.

This clone appeared a single time. The chain joins TRBV11-3 to TRBJ2-3, with D uncertain. Germline CDR1 SGHNT, CDR2 YENEEA. V was trimmed by 5 bases and J by 6 bases, leaving 9 bases between them. The CDR3 consists of 12 residues. Written as DNA, the CDR3 is TGTGCCAGCAGCCATTATACGGATACGCAGTATTTT. Residues: CASSHYTDTQYF.

The chain employs TRBV7-8 and TRBJ2-1; 12 bases match TRBD2. After removal of 5 bases from V and 4 bases from J, the junction contained 9 bases not matched to a gene. The CDR3 runs 17 residues. The germline V gene has CDR1 SGHVS and CDR2 FQNEAQ. CDR3 nucleotide sequence: TGTGCCAGCAGCCCCACCCTAGCGGGGGGGCTGTACAATGAGCAGTTCTTC. Translating gives CASSPTLAGGLYNEQFF. Looking up the rest from reference TRBV7-8 and TRBJ2-1 gives the full variable domain: GAGVSQSPRYKVAKRGQDVALRCDPISGHVSLFWYQQALGQGPEFLTYFQNEAQLDKSGLPSDRFFAERPEGSVSTLKIQRTQQEDSAVYLCASSPTLAGGLYNEQFFGPGTRLTVL.

The chain carries TRBV6-6 and TRBJ2-5; possibly TRBD1 or TRBD2 for D (5 bases each). The length of the CDR3 is 14 residues. V was shortened by 6 bases and J by 5 bases, with 16 bases between the two germline ends. Per germline, CDR1 MNHNY and CDR2 SVGAGI (reference sequence). CDR3 in DNA: TGTGCCAGCAGCCCTACTAGGGGCCAGGAGACCCAGTACTTC. It encodes CASSPTRGQETQYF.

This chain uses TRBV4-1 with TRBJ2-7; D is unresolved. The germline V gene has CDR1 MGHRA and CDR2 YSYEKL. V was shortened by 5 bases and J by 2 bases, with 13 bases between the two germline ends. This CDR3 is built from 14 residues. In DNA, the CDR3 is TGCGCCAGCAGCGCCCATATAACAGCCTACGAGCAGTACTTC. Protein: CASSAHITAYEQYF.